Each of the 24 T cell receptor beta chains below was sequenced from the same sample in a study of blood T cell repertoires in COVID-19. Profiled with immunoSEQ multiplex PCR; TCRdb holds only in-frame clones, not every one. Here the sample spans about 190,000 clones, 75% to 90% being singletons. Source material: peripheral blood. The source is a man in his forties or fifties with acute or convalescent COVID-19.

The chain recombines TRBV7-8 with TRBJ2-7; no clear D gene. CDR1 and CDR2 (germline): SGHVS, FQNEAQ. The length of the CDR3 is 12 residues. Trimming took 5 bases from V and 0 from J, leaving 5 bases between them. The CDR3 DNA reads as TGTGCCAGCAGCGCGAGCTCCTACGAGCAGTACTTC. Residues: CASSASSYEQYF.

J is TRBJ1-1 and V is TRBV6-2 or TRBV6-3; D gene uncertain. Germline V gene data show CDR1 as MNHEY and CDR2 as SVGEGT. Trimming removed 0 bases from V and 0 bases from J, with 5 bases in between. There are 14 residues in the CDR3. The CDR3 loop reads CASSYSAVNTEAFF. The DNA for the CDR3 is TGTGCCAGCAGTTACTCGGCCGTGAACACTGAAGCTTTCTTT.

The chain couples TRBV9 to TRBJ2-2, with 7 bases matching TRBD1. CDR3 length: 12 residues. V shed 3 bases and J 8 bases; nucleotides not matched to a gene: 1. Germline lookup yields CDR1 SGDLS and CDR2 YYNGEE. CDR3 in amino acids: CASSAGGGELFF. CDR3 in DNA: TGTGCCAGCAGCGCAGGGGGAGGGGAGCTGTTTTTT.

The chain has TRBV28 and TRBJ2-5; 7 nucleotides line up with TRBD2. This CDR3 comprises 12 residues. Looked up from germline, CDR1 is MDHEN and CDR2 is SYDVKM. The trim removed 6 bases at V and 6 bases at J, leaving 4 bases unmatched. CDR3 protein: CASRASGKTQYF. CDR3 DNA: TGTGCCAGCAGGGCGAGCGGGAAGACCCAGTACTTC.

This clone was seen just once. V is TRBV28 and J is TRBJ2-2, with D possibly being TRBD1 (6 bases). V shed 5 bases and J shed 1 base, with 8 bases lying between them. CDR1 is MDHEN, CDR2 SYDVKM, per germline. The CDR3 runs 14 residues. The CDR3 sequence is CASSTQGNTGELFF. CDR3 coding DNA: TGTGCCAGCAGTACACAGGGGAACACCGGGGAGCTGTTTTTT.

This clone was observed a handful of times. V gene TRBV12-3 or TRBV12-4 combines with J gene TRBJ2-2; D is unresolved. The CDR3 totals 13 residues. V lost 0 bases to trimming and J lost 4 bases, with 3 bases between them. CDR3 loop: CASSLASTGELFF. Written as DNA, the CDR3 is TGTGCCAGCAGTTTAGCGAGCACCGGGGAGCTGTTTTTT.

The CDR3 region is CASRANRGGELFF. The CDR3 bases are TGCGCCAGCAGAGCAAATAGGGGTGGAGAGCTGTTTTTT. The chain combines TRBV10-1 with TRBJ2-2; the D gene is possibly TRBD1 (5 bases). Germline-derived CDR1 and CDR2 are WNHNN and SYGVQD (reference sequence). Trimming removed 6 bases from V and 11 bases from J, with 16 bases in between. CDR3 length equals 13 residues.

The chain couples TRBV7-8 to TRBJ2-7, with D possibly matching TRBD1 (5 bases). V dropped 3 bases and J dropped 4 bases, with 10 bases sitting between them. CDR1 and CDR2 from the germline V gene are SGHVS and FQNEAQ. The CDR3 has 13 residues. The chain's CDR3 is CASSLDTLYEQYF. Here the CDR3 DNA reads TGTGCCAGCAGCTTGGACACGTTATACGAGCAGTACTTC.

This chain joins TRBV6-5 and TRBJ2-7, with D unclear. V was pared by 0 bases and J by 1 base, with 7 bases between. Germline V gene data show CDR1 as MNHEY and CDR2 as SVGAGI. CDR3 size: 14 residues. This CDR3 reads CASSYSTRSYEQYF. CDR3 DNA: TGTGCCAGCAGTTACTCGACTCGGTCCTACGAGCAGTACTTC.

The CDR3 region is CASSRDRGGNEQYF. CDR3 coding DNA: TGCGCCAGCAGCCGGGACAGGGGCGGCAACGAGCAGTACTTC. This chain links TRBV5-1 with TRBJ2-7; TRBD1 aligns across 10 bases. Losses at the gene ends were 4 bases for V and 5 bases for J; bases not matched to a gene: 6. This CDR3 spans 14 amino acids. CDR1 and CDR2 (germline): SGHRS, YFSETQ.

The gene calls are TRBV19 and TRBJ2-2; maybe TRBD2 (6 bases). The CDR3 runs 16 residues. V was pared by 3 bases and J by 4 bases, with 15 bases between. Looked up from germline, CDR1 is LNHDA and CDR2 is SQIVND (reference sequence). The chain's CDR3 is CASSIGQVRGTGELFF. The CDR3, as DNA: TGTGCCAGTAGTATCGGCCAGGTGCGGGGCACCGGGGAGCTGTTTTTT.

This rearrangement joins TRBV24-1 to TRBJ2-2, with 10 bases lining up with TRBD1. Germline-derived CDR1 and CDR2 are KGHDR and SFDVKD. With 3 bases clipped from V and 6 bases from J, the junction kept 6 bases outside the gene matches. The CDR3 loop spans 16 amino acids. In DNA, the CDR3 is TGTGCCACCAGTGATCCCCGACAGGGGGCGGCCGGGGAGCTGTTTTTT. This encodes CATSDPRQGAAGELFF.

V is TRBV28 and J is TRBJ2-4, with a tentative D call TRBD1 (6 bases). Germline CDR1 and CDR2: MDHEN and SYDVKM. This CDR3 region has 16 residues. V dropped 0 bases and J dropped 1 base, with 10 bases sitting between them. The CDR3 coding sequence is TGTGCCAGCAGTTTATGGGTGGGGGCTGCCAAAAACATTCAGTACTTC. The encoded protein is CASSLWVGAAKNIQYF.

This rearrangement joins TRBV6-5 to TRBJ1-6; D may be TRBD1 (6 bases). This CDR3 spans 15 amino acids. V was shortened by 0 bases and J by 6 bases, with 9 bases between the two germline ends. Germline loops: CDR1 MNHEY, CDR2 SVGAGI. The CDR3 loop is CASSYSNRANSPLHF. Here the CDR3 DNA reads TGTGCCAGCAGTTACTCGAACAGGGCTAATTCACCCCTCCACTTT.

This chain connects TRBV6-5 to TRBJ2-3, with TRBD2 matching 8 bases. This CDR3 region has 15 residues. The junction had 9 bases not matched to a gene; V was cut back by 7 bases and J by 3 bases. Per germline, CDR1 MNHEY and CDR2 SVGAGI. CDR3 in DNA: TGTGCCAGCAAACGCGGGGGGCACAATACAGATACGCAGTATTTT. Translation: CASKRGGHNTDTQYF.

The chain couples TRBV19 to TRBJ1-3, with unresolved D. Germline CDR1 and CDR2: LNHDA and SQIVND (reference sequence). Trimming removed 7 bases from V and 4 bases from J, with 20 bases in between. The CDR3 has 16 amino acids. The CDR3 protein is CASNDARRGAGNTIYF. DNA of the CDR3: TGTGCCAGTAACGACGCCCGGAGAGGAGCCGGAAACACCATATATTTT.

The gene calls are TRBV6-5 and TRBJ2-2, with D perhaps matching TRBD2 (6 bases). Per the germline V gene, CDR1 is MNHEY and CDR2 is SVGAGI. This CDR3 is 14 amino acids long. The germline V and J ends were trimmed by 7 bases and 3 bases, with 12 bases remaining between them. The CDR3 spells CASIIGTYTGELFF. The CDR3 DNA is TGTGCCAGCATCATAGGGACTTACACCGGGGAGCTGTTTTTT.

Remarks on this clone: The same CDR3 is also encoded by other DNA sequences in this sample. The CDR3 region is CASSLLPGGALTYNEQFF. CDR3 DNA sequence: TGTGCCAGCTCACTTCTCCCAGGGGGCGCTTTGACCTACAATGAGCAGTTCTTC. The chain has TRBV18 and TRBJ2-1, with TRBD1 identical over 8 bases. V gave up 4 bases and J gave up 2 bases; unmatched junction bases: 13. The CDR3 is made up of 18 amino acids. The germline V gene has CDR1 KGHSH and CDR2 LQKENI.

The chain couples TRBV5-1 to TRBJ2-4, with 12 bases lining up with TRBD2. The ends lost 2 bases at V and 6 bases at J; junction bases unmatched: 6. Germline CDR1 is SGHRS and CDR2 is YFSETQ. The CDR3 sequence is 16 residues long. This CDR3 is CASSFQLAGGGNIQYF. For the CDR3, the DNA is TGCGCCAGCAGCTTCCAACTAGCGGGGGGTGGAAACATTCAGTACTTC.

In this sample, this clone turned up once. The chain's CDR3 is CASCRDRGAGETQYF. DNA of the CDR3: TGTGCCAGCTGCCGAGATCGGGGGGCAGGGGAGACCCAGTACTTC. The V and J genes are TRBV11-2 and TRBJ2-5; possibly TRBD2 for D (7 bases). Germline V gene sequence: CDR1 SGHAT, CDR2 FQNNGV. The CDR3 sequence is 15 residues long. With 8 bases removed from V and 5 bases from J, the gap between germline ends came to 21 bases.

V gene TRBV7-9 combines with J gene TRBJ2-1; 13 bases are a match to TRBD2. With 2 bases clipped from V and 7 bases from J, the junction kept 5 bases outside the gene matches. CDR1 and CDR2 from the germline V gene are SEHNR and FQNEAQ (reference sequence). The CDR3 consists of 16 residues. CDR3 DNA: TGTGCCAGCAGCTTACCACTAGCGGGGGGGCGGAATGAGCAGTTCTTC. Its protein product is CASSLPLAGGRNEQFF.

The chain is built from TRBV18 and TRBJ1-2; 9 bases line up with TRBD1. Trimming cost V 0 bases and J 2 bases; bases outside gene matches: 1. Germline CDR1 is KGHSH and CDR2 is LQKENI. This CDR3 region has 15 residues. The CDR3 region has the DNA TGTGCCAGCTCACCACCGGGGACAGGGAACTATGGCTACACCTTC. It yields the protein CASSPPGTGNYGYTF.

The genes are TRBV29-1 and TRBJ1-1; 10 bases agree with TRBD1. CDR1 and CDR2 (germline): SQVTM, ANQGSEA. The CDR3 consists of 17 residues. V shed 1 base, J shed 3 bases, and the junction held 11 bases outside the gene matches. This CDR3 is CSVEAGTGAGWDTEAFF. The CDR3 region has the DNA TGCAGCGTTGAAGCAGGGACAGGGGCTGGGTGGGACACTGAAGCTTTCTTT.

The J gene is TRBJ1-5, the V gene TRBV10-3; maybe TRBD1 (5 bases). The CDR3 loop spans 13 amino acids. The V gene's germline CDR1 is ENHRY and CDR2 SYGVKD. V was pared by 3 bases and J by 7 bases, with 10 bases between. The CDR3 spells CAISDRGGQPQHF. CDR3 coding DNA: TGTGCCATCAGTGACCGGGGGGGGCAGCCCCAGCATTTT.